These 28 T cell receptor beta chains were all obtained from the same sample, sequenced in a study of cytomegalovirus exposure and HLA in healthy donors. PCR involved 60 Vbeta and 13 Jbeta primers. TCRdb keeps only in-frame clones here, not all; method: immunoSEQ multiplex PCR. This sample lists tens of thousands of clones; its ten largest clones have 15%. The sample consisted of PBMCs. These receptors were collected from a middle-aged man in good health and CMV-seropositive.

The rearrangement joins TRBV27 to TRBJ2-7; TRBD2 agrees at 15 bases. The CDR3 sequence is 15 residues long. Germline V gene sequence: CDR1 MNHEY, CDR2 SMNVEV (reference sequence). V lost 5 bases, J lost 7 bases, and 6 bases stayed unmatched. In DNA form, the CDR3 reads TGTGCCAGCAGTCCAGGACTAGCGGGAGGGGGTGAGCAGTACGTC. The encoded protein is CASSPGLAGGGEQYV.

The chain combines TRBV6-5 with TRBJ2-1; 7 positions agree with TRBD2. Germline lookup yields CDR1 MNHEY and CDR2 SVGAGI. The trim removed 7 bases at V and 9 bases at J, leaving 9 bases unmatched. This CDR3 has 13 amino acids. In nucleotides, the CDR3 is TGTGCCAGCAAGTGGGGGAGGGCGACTGAGCAGTTCTTC. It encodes CASKWGRATEQFF.

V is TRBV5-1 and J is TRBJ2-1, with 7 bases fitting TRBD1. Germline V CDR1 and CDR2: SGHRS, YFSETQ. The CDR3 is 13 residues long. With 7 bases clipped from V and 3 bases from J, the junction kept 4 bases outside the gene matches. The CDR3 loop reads CASAGTVYNEQFF. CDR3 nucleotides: TGCGCCAGCGCCGGGACAGTCTACAATGAGCAGTTCTTC.

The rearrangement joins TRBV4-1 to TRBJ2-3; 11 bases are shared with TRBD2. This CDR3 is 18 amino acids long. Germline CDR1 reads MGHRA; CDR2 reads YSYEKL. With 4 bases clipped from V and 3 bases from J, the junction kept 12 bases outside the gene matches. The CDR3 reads CASSRLAGGPNPTDTQYF. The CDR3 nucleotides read TGCGCCAGCAGCCGGTTAGCGGGAGGGCCTAATCCGACAGATACGCAGTATTTT.

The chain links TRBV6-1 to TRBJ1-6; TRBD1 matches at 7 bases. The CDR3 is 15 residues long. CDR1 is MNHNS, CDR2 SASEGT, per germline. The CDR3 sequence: CAGGGTSIWNSPLHF. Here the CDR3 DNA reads TGTGCAGGAGGGGGCACCTCTATTTGGAACTCACCCCTCCACTTT.

The chain's CDR3 is CASSPNSDTQYF. The CDR3 coding sequence is TGTGCCAGCAGTCCTAATTCAGATACGCAGTATTTT. The chain recombines TRBV6-5 with TRBJ2-3; D remains unclear. This CDR3 is built from 12 residues. Per the germline V gene, CDR1 is MNHEY and CDR2 is SVGAGI. V lost 5 bases and J lost 4, with 7 bases in between.

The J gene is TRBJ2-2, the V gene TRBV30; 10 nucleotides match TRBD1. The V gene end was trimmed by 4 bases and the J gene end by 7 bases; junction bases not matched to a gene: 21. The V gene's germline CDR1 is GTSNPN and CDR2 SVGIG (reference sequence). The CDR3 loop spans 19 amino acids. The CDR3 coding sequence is TGTGCCTGGACCGACAGGGACAGGGGCTTCTTGGTACGACACGGGGAGCTGTTTTTT. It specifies CAWTDRDRGFLVRHGELFF.

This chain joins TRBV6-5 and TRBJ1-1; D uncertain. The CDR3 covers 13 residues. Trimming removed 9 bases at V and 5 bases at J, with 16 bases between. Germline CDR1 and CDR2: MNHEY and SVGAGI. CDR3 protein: CARVSVTGTEAFF. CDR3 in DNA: TGTGCCAGGGTGTCAGTCACGGGGACTGAAGCTTTCTTT.

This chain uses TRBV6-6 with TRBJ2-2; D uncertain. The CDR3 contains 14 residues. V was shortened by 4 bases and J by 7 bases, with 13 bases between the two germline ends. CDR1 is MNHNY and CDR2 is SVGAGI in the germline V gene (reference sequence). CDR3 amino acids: CASSSRGSDGELFF. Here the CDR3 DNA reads TGTGCCAGCAGTTCCCGAGGATCCGACGGGGAGCTGTTTTTT.

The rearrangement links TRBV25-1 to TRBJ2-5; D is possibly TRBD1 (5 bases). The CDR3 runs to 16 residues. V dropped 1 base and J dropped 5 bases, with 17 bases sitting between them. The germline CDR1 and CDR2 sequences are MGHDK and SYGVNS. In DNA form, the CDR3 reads TGTGCCAGCAGTGAATCGAGGCAAGGGGCTGGGGAGACCCAGTACTTC. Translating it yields CASSESRQGAGETQYF.

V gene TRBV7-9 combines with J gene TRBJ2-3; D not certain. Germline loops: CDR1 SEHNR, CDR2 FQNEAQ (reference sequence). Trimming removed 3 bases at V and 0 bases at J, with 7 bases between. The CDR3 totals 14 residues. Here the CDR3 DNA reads TGTGCCAGCAGCTTTTCCCAGAGCACAGATACGCAGTATTTT. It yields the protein CASSFSQSTDTQYF.

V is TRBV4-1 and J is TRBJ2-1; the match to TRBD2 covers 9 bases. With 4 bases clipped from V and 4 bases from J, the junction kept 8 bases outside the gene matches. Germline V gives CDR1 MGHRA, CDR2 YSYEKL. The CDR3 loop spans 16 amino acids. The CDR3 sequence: CASSLSILAGYNEQFF. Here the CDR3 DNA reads TGCGCCAGCAGCCTAAGTATCCTAGCGGGATACAATGAGCAGTTCTTC.

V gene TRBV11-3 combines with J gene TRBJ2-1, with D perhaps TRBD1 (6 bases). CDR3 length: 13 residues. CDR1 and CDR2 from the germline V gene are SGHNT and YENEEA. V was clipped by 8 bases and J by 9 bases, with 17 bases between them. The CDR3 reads CASSSLQGLEQFF. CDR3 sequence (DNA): TGTGCCAGCTCCTCCCTACAGGGCCTTGAGCAGTTCTTC. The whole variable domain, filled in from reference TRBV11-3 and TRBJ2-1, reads EAGVVQSPRYKIIEKKQPVAFWCNPISGHNTLYWYLQNLGQGPELLIRYENEEAVDDSQLPKDRFSAERLKGVDSTLKIQPAELGDSAVYLCASSSLQGLEQFFGPGTRLTVL.

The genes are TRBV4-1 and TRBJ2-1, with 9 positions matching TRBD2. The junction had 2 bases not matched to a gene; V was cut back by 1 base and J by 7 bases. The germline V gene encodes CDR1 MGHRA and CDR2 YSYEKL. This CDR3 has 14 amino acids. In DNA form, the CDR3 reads TGCGCCAGCAGCCAAGGAAGCGGGAGGAATGAGCAGTTCTTC. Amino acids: CASSQGSGRNEQFF.

CDR3 sequence (DNA): TGTGCCAGCGGGGTAGGTCCCCTCACACAGGGTTGGAATGAGCAGTTCTTC. As protein: CASGVGPLTQGWNEQFF. The chain has TRBV9 and TRBJ2-1, with D possibly matching TRBD1 (6 bases). CDR1 SGDLS and CDR2 YYNGEE come from the germline V gene. The germline V and J ends were trimmed by 7 bases and 7 bases, with 27 bases remaining between them. The CDR3 is 17 amino acids.

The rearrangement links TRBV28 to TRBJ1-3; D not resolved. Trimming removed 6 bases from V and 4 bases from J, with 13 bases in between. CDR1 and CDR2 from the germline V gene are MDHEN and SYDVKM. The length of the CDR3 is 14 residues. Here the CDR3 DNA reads TGTGCCAGCAGGGGCCGAGGAGGGGGAAACACCATATATTTT. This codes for CASRGRGGGNTIYF.

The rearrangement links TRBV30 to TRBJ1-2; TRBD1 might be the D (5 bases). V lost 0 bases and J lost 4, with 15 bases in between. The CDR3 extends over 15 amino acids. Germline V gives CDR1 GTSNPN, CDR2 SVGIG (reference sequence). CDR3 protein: CAWSVLHNGGYGYTF. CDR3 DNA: TGTGCCTGGAGTGTACTCCATAACGGGGGCTATGGCTACACCTTC.

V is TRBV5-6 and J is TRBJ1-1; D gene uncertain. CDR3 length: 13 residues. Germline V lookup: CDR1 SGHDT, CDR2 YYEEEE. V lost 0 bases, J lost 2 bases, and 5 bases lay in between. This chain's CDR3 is CASSLGANTEAFF. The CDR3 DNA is TGTGCCAGCAGCTTGGGGGCAAACACTGAAGCTTTCTTT.

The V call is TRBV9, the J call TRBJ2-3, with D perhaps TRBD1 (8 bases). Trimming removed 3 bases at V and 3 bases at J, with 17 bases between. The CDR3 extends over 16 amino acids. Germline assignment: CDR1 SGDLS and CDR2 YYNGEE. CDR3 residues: CASSAHDRGGTDTQYF. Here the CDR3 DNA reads TGTGCCAGCAGCGCACATGACAGGGGAGGGACAGATACGCAGTATTTT.

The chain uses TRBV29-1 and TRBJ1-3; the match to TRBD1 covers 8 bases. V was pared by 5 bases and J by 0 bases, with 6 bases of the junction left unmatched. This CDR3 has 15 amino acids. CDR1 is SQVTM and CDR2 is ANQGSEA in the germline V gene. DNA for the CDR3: TGCAGCGTTCTGGGACAGGCCTACTCTGGAAACACCATATATTTT. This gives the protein CSVLGQAYSGNTIYF.

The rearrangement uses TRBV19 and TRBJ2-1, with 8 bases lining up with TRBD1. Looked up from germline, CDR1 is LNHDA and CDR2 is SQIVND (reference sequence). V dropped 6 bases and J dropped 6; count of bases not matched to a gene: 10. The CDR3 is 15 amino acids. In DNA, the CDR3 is TGTGCCAGTAGAACTGGACAGGGTCTAGGCAATGAGCAGTTCTTC. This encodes CASRTGQGLGNEQFF.

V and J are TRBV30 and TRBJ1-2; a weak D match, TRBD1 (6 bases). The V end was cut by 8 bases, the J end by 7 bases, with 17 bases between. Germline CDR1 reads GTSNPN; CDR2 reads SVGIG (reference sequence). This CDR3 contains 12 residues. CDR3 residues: CAAITGYRGYTF. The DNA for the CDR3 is TGTGCCGCGATTACAGGGTATCGTGGCTACACCTTC.

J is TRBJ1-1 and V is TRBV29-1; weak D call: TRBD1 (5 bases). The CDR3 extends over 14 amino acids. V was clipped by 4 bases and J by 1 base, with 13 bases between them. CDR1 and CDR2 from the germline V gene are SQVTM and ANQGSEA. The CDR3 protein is CSVARSTGNTEAFF. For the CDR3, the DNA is TGCAGCGTTGCCCGATCAACAGGGAACACTGAAGCTTTCTTT.

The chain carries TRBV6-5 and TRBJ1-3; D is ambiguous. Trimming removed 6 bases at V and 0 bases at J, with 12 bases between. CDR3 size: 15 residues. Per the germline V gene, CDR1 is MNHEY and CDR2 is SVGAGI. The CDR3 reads CASRRDGNSGNTIYF. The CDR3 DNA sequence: TGTGCCAGCAGACGCGACGGGAACTCTGGAAACACCATATATTTT.

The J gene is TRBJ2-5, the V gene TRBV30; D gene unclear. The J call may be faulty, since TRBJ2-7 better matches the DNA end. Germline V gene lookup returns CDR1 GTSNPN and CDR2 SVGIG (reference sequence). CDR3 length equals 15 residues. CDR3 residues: CAWSPFEVSTYEQYF. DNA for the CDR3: TGTGCCTGGAGTCCCTTCGAAGTTTCTACCTACGAGCAGTACTTC.

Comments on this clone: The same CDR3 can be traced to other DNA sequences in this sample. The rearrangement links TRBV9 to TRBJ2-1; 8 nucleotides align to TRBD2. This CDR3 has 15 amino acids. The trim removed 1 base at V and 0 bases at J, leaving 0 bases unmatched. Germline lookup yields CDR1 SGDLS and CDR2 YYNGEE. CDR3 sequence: CASSVSGSSYNEQFF. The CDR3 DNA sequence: TGTGCCAGCAGCGTAAGCGGGAGCTCCTACAATGAGCAGTTCTTC.

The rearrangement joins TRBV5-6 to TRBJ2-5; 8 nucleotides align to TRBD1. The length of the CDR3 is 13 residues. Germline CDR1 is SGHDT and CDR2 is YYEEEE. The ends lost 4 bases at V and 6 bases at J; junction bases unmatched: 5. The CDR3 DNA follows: TGTGCCAGCAGCCTTGGACAGGGACAGACCCAGTACTTC. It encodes CASSLGQGQTQYF.

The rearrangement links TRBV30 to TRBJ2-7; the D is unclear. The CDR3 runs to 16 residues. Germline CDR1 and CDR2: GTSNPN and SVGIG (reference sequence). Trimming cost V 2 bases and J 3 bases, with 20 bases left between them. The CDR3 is CAWSTTPRFTLYEQYF. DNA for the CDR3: TGTGCCTGGAGTACTACCCCACGTTTTACTCTCTACGAGCAGTACTTC.